Reported below is one TCR beta chain. The data belong to a study of cytomegalovirus exposure and HLA in healthy donors. The germline CDR1 and CDR2 sequences are SGHVS and FNYEAQ. This CDR3 has 14 residues. The trim removed 4 bases at V and 5 bases at J, leaving 4 bases unmatched. Both 60 Vbeta primers and 13 Jbeta primers went into the PCR. Assay: immunoSEQ multiplex PCR; the TCRdb copy retains only in-frame clones and omits some. The table has roughly 190,000 clones, 70% to 80% seen once. What was sequenced was PBMCs. This clonotype originated in a girl between 10 and 17 years old in good health and CMV-seropositive. The rearrangement links TRBV7-6 to TRBJ1-4; 7 bases align to TRBD1. The DNA of the CDR3 is TGTGCCAGCAGCTGGACACAGGGGAATGAAAAACTGTTTTTT. Protein: CASSWTQGNEKLFF.